These 30 T cell receptor beta chains were all obtained from the same sample, sequenced in a study of neoadjuvant nivolumab and ipilimumab in lung cancer. The protocol was immunoSEQ multiplex PCR, while the TCRdb copy is restricted to in-frame clones and leaves out a portion. The table lists 20,000 to 25,000 clones, 82% of them singletons. Sequenced here: peripheral blood, sampled before neoadjuvant nivolumab, alone or with ipilimumab. All receptors come from an adult with non-small cell lung cancer.

The chain combines TRBV7-2 with TRBJ1-2, with D uncertain. Germline values: CDR1 SGHTA, CDR2 FQGNSA. Trimming stripped 2 bases from V and 5 bases from J, with 9 bases between. The CDR3 totals 13 residues. CDR3 loop: CASSLTQLYGYTF. CDR3 in DNA: TGTGCCAGCAGCTTAACCCAGCTTTATGGCTACACCTTC.

The rearrangement joins TRBV7-3 to TRBJ2-7, with D perhaps being TRBD1 or TRBD2 (5 bases each). The V gene's germline CDR1 is SGHTA and CDR2 FQGTGA. Deletions cut 1 base from V and 2 bases from J, with 9 bases between. CDR3 length: 14 amino acids. DNA of the CDR3: TGTGCCAGCAGCTTAAAAGTGGGACCCTACGAGCAGTACTTC. The encoded protein is CASSLKVGPYEQYF.

This chain joins TRBV4-2 and TRBJ2-1, with TRBD1 as a possible D gene (6 bases). This CDR3 is 16 amino acids long. Looked up from germline, CDR1 is LGHNA and CDR2 is YNFKEQ. Trimming stripped 0 bases from V and 3 bases from J, with 12 bases between. The CDR3, as DNA: TGTGCCAGCAGCCAAGACTGGGCAGGGGTCTACAATGAGCAGTTCTTC. Protein: CASSQDWAGVYNEQFF.

V is TRBV9 and J is TRBJ1-3; D remains unclear. V was trimmed by 5 bases and J by 2 bases, leaving 20 bases between them. The CDR3 spans 17 residues. Germline lookup yields CDR1 SGDLS and CDR2 YYNGEE. The CDR3 DNA follows: TGTGCCAGCAGTCAAGTCGGCAAGGTAACTGCTGGAAACACCATATATTTT. This sequence encodes CASSQVGKVTAGNTIYF. Complete variable domain (other parts from reference TRBV9 and TRBJ1-3): DSGVTQTPKHLITATGQRVTLRCSPRSGDLSVYWYQQSLDQGLQFLIQYYNGEERAKGNILERFSAQQFPDLHSELNLSSLELGDSALYFCASSQVGKVTAGNTIYFGEGSWLTVV.

This chain joins TRBV11-2 and TRBJ2-3; a weak D match, TRBD1 (5 bases). V lost 1 base and J 2 bases, leaving 7 bases between the germline ends. The germline V gene encodes CDR1 SGHAT and CDR2 FQNNGV. There are 14 residues in the CDR3. The CDR3 bases are TGTGCCAGCAGCTTAGGACAGACCACAGATACGCAGTATTTT. Its translation is CASSLGQTTDTQYF.

The chain has TRBV7-9 and TRBJ2-7; D gene ambiguous. The CDR3 totals 13 residues. The V gene lost 4 bases and the J gene lost 2 bases, with 9 bases spanning the gap. Germline lookup yields CDR1 SEHNR and CDR2 FQNEAQ (reference sequence). The chain's CDR3 is CASSYLGPYEQYF. The CDR3 DNA reads TGTGCCAGCAGCTACCTGGGCCCCTACGAGCAGTACTTC.

In the case of this clone: Different DNA sequences within this sample yield the same CDR3. CDR3 bases: TGTGCCAGCTCACGCCTCACAGATACGCAGTATTTT. Its translation is CASSRLTDTQYF. V and J are TRBV18 and TRBJ2-3; unclear D gene. Germline V gene sequence: CDR1 KGHSH, CDR2 LQKENI. The V end lost 4 bases, the J end lost 2 bases, and 4 bases lay between the germline ends. The CDR3 totals 12 residues.

There are a few counts of this clone. This rearrangement joins TRBV11-2 to TRBJ2-2; D possibly corresponds to TRBD1 (6 bases). Trimming left V 5 bases short and J 5 bases short, with 9 bases between. The CDR3 runs to 13 residues. The germline V gene encodes CDR1 SGHAT and CDR2 FQNNGV. DNA of the CDR3: TGTGCCAGCAGCGATACAGGGACCGGGGAGCTGTTTTTT. Protein sequence: CASSDTGTGELFF.

The V call is TRBV6-6, the J call TRBJ2-7, with 7 bases that match TRBD2. Looked up from germline, CDR1 is MNHNY and CDR2 is SVGAGI (reference sequence). The CDR3 is made up of 15 amino acids. The V and J ends lost 4 bases and 0 bases, in that order; junction bases with no gene match: 6. CDR3 sequence: CASSSEAGSSYEQYF. CDR3 nucleotide sequence: TGTGCCAGCAGTTCAGAAGCGGGGAGCTCCTACGAGCAGTACTTC.

The chain recombines TRBV6-1 with TRBJ1-1; TRBD1 might be the D (5 bases). The length of the CDR3 is 14 residues. The V gene's germline CDR1 is MNHNS and CDR2 SASEGT. V was cut by 3 bases and J by 6 bases, with 14 bases left in between. The CDR3 sequence is CASSEVQGRAEAFF. CDR3 DNA sequence: TGTGCCAGCAGTGAGGTCCAGGGTAGGGCTGAAGCTTTCTTT.

The chain combines TRBV5-1 with TRBJ2-7; the D is unclear. This CDR3 has 14 residues. Germline-derived CDR1 and CDR2 are SGHRS and YFSETQ. The V end lost 0 bases, the J end lost 5 bases, and 12 bases lay between the germline ends. The CDR3 region is CASSLEVQRHEQYF. The CDR3 nucleotides read TGCGCCAGCAGCTTGGAGGTACAGCGCCACGAGCAGTACTTC.

V usage is TRBV18 and J usage is TRBJ1-5; maybe TRBD1 (5 bases). Trimming took 3 bases from V and 4 from J, leaving 16 bases between them. CDR3 length equals 16 residues. Germline CDR1 reads KGHSH; CDR2 reads LQKENI. CDR3 region: CASSPRGQGGNQPQHF. CDR3 bases: TGTGCCAGCTCACCCCGGGGCCAGGGCGGGAATCAGCCCCAGCATTTT.

In its sample, this clone was seen once. The rearrangement uses TRBV18 and TRBJ2-3; either TRBD1 or TRBD2 may fit D (5 bases each). Germline loops: CDR1 KGHSH, CDR2 LQKENI. CDR3 length: 14 residues. The V end was cut by 3 bases, the J end by 3 bases, with 10 bases between. CDR3 nucleotides: TGTGCCAGCTCACCGATTGGGGGAACAGATACGCAGTATTTT. Residues: CASSPIGGTDTQYF.

The chain links TRBV9 to TRBJ2-2; D not certain. Trimming pared 0 bases from V and 3 bases from J, leaving 12 bases between. Germline loops: CDR1 SGDLS, CDR2 YYNGEE. The CDR3 loop spans 16 amino acids. The CDR3 nucleotides are TGTGCCAGCAGCGTAGATTCCGGCAGGTACACCGGGGAGCTGTTTTTT. This encodes CASSVDSGRYTGELFF. Together with reference TRBV9 and TRBJ2-2, the CDR3 gives the full variable domain: DSGVTQTPKHLITATGQRVTLRCSPRSGDLSVYWYQQSLDQGLQFLIQYYNGEERAKGNILERFSAQQFPDLHSELNLSSLELGDSALYFCASSVDSGRYTGELFFGEGSRLTVL.

There are a few counts of this clone. The chain employs TRBV5-1 and TRBJ1-2, with TRBD1 matching over 9 bases. The CDR3 sequence is 14 residues long. CDR1 and CDR2 from the germline V gene are SGHRS and YFSETQ. V gave up 3 bases and J gave up 5 bases; unmatched junction bases: 5. CDR3 residues: CASSWGQGEYGYTF. The CDR3 nucleotides read TGCGCCAGCAGCTGGGGACAGGGAGAATATGGCTACACCTTC.

The genes are TRBV5-4 and TRBJ2-3; D possibly uses TRBD1 or TRBD2 (5 bases each). CDR1 and CDR2 from the germline V gene are SGHNT and YYREEE (reference sequence). This CDR3 comprises 16 residues. V shed 3 bases and J shed 6 bases, with 20 bases lying between them. The CDR3 loop is CASSSTEAAPLDTQYF. For the CDR3, the DNA is TGTGCCAGCAGCTCGACAGAAGCGGCCCCCTTGGATACGCAGTATTTT.

This clone appeared a single time. The chain is built from TRBV5-1 and TRBJ2-7; TRBD1 matches 8 bases. This CDR3 has 14 residues. The germline gives CDR1 SGHRS, CDR2 YFSETQ. Trimming took 4 bases from V and 5 from J; bases not matched to a gene: 8. The CDR3 DNA follows: TGCGCCAGCAGCGCGACAGGGGCGGGCGACGAGCAGTACTTC. Translated, it gives CASSATGAGDEQYF.

The rearrangement links TRBV11-3 to TRBJ2-5; perhaps TRBD2 as D (6 bases). The CDR3 runs 14 residues. The V end lost 1 base, the J end lost 8 bases, and 14 bases lay between the germline ends. The germline V gene encodes CDR1 SGHNT and CDR2 YENEEA. CDR3 in DNA: TGTGCCAGCAGCTTAGCAGCGCTAGCGAGAACCCAGTACTTC. Residues: CASSLAALARTQYF.

The chain is built from TRBV19 and TRBJ2-7, with 8 positions matching TRBD2. Germline V lookup: CDR1 LNHDA, CDR2 SQIVND (reference sequence). The CDR3 has 15 residues. With V trimmed by 3 bases and J by 0 bases, 4 bases remained unmatched. The CDR3 nucleotides read TGTGCCAGTAGTATCTCGCTAGCGGGCTCCTACGAGCAGTACTTC. This gives the protein CASSISLAGSYEQYF.

This chain connects TRBV9 to TRBJ2-7, with D maybe TRBD1 (6 bases). V dropped 4 bases and J dropped 7 bases, with 18 bases sitting between them. The CDR3 loop spans 14 amino acids. CDR1 is SGDLS, CDR2 YYNGEE, per germline. DNA for the CDR3: TGTGCCAGCAGCACACGACAGGATTATGATGAGCAGTACTTC. It encodes CASSTRQDYDEQYF.

V and J are TRBV5-1 and TRBJ2-7; D gene uncertain. Per germline, CDR1 SGHRS and CDR2 YFSETQ. The CDR3 extends over 15 amino acids. Trimming shortened V by 0 bases and J by 2 bases, and 12 bases separated the two germline ends. This chain's CDR3 is CASSLGGRSTYEQYF. The CDR3, as DNA: TGCGCCAGCAGCTTGGGTGGCAGGTCTACCTACGAGCAGTACTTC.

This clone has only one observation. The J gene is TRBJ2-7, the V gene TRBV29-1; D is uncertain. V dropped 5 bases and J dropped 5 bases, with 10 bases sitting between them. This CDR3 contains 11 residues. Germline values: CDR1 SQVTM, CDR2 ANQGSEA. The CDR3, as DNA: TGCAGCGTTTGGAAAGGCGACGAGCAGTACTTC. Its translation: CSVWKGDEQYF.

The chain has TRBV16 and TRBJ1-2; tentatively, D is TRBD1 (6 bases). The V and J ends lost 2 bases and 0 bases respectively, with 10 bases between them. CDR3 length: 15 residues. Germline V gene sequence: CDR1 KGHSY, CDR2 FQNENV. This CDR3 is CASSQVNRANYGYTF. As DNA, the CDR3 is TGTGCCAGCAGCCAAGTTAACAGGGCTAACTATGGCTACACCTTC.

The chain joins TRBV19 to TRBJ2-1; D gene ambiguous. This CDR3 region has 14 residues. V was cut by 7 bases and J by 8 bases, with 18 bases left in between. The germline V gene has CDR1 LNHDA and CDR2 SQIVND (reference sequence). The CDR3 protein is CASIGVVGVDEQFF. The DNA for the CDR3 is TGTGCCAGTATAGGTGTAGTTGGAGTCGATGAGCAGTTCTTC.

The chain employs TRBV7-2 and TRBJ2-4; 9 bases align to TRBD2. The germline V gene has CDR1 SGHTA and CDR2 FQGNSA. The CDR3 sequence is 14 residues long. The J segment lost 8 bases and the V segment lost 5 bases, leaving 7 bases of the junction unmatched. This CDR3 is CASSPRTSAHIQYF. In DNA form, the CDR3 reads TGTGCCAGCAGCCCGAGGACTAGCGCGCACATTCAGTACTTC.

The chain employs TRBV11-3 and TRBJ2-1; D uncertain. The length of the CDR3 is 13 residues. V was trimmed by 0 bases and J by 9 bases, leaving 9 bases between them. Germline CDR1 reads SGHNT; CDR2 reads YENEEA. DNA of the CDR3: TGTGCCAGCAGCTTAGAGTTCGGATCTGAGCAGTTCTTC. Protein sequence: CASSLEFGSEQFF.

This chain links TRBV5-6 with TRBJ2-7; the match to TRBD1 covers 9 bases. Per the germline V gene, CDR1 is SGHDT and CDR2 is YYEEEE. The CDR3 is 14 amino acids. Trimming took 4 bases from V and 5 from J; bases not matched to a gene: 7. The CDR3 sequence: CASSLGTGGHEQYF. The CDR3 coding sequence is TGTGCCAGCAGCCTCGGAACAGGGGGCCACGAGCAGTACTTC.

The chain has TRBV2 and TRBJ1-5; D unclear. Germline V gene sequence: CDR1 SNHLY, CDR2 FYNNEI. CDR3 length equals 13 residues. Trimming cost V 1 base and J 9 bases, with 10 bases left between them. CDR3 region: CASSEVGGLPQHF. In DNA, the CDR3 is TGTGCCAGCAGTGAAGTCGGTGGGCTGCCCCAGCATTTT.

The V gene is TRBV5-5, the J gene TRBJ2-5; TRBD2 might be the D (7 bases). This CDR3 is 17 amino acids long. Germline CDR1 reads SGHKS; CDR2 reads YYEKEE (reference sequence). The ends were cut back, 4 bases at V and 5 bases at J, with 24 bases in the middle. CDR3: CASSPSEVQRGGETQYF. CDR3 nucleotide sequence: TGTGCCAGCAGCCCCTCCGAGGTCCAAAGGGGGGGGGAGACCCAGTACTTC.

The table lists this clone with a count of one. CDR3 region: CATSRGGVRLGTEAFF. CDR3 nucleotides: TGTGCCACCAGCAGAGGGGGCGTGAGGCTGGGCACTGAAGCTTTCTTT. This chain joins TRBV15 and TRBJ1-1, with D maybe TRBD1 (5 bases). Trimming removed 1 base from V and 4 bases from J, with 16 bases in between. Germline loops: CDR1 LNHNV, CDR2 YYDKDF (reference sequence). The CDR3 spans 16 residues.